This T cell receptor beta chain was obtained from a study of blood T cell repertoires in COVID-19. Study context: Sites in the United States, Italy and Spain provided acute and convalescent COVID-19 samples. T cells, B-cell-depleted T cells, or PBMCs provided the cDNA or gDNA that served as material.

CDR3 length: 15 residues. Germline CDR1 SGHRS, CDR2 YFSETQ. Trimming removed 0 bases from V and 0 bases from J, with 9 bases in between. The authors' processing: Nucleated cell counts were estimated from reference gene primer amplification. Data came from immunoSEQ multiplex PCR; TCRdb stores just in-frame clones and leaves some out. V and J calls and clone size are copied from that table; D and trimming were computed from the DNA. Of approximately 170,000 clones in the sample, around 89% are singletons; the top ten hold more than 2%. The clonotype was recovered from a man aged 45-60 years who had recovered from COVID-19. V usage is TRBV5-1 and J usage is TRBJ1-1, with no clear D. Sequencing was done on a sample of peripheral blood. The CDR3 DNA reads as TGCGCCAGCAGCTTGGCCGAGAGCATGAACACTGAAGCTTTCTTT. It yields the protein CASSLAESMNTEAFF.